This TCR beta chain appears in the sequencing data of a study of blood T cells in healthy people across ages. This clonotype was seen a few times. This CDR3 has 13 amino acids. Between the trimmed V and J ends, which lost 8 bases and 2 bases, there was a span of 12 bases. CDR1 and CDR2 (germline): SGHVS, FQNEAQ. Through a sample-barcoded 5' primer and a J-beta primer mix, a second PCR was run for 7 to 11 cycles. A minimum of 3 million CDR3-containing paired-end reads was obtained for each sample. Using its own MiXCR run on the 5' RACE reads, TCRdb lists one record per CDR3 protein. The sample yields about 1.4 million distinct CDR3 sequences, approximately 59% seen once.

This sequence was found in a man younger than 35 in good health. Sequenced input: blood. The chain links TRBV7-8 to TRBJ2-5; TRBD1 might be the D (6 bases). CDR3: CASGRGVQETQYF. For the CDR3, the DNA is TGTGCCAGCGGCAGGGGAGTTCAAGAGACCCAGTACTTC.